This TCR beta chain was recovered during a study of blood T cell repertoires in COVID-19. On the study more broadly: Specimens from acute and convalescent COVID-19 originated in the United States, Italy and Spain. T cells, B-cell-depleted T cells, or PBMCs supplied cDNA or gDNA.

Losses at the gene ends were 1 base for V and 4 bases for J; bases not matched to a gene: 3. This CDR3 has 15 amino acids. Germline V gives CDR1 LGHNA, CDR2 YNFKEQ. Authors' analysis steps: Amplification from reference gene primers served as the basis for estimated nucleated cell counts. Sequencing was performed with immunoSEQ multiplex PCR; in TCRdb, only in-frame clones are kept and a portion is missing. V and J calls and clone size are copied from that table; D and trimming were computed from the DNA. The sample records 300,000 or so clones, approximately 90% being singletons. The chain is built from TRBV4-2 and TRBJ1-2; 10 bases map to TRBD1. The clonotype originates from a woman aged 25 to 45 who had recovered from COVID-19. The sequencing sample was made of peripheral blood. The chain's CDR3 is CASSQGTGGGYGYTF. CDR3 bases: TGTGCCAGCAGCCAAGGGACAGGGGGAGGCTATGGCTACACCTTC.